One sample yielded the 18 T cell receptor beta chains listed below, sequenced in a study of early T cells in non-severe SARS-CoV-2 infection. TCRdb fed the 5' RACE reads into MiXCR, producing one record per CDR3 protein. This sample has about 28,000 distinct CDR3 sequences, with around 6% found just once. The sequencing used whole blood, collected at baseline. The origin of the receptors is an adult who was a healthcare worker with PCR-confirmed SARS-CoV-2 infection or an uninfected control (not recorded which).

This clonotype was seen many times. The rearrangement links TRBV19 to TRBJ2-5; TRBD2 matches 7 bases. Germline V lookup: CDR1 LNHDA, CDR2 SQIVND (reference sequence). Trimming removed 4 bases from V and 2 bases from J; junction bases left unmatched: 7. This CDR3 is 15 amino acids long. CDR3 protein: CASSTGSGLQETQYF. The CDR3, as DNA: TGTGCCAGTAGTACAGGCTCGGGACTACAAGAGACCCAGTACTTC.

Many counts were recorded for this clonotype. The chain joins TRBV3-1 to TRBJ1-5; unclear D gene. CDR1 is LGHDT, CDR2 YNNKEL, per germline (reference sequence). Trimming took off 3 bases at V and 7 bases at J, with 13 bases between the two ends. CDR3 size: 14 residues. CDR3 loop: CASSQGTVDQPQHF. The CDR3 nucleotides are TGTGCCAGCAGCCAGGGTACAGTAGACCAGCCCCAGCATTTT. The variable domain in full, completed from reference TRBV3-1 and TRBJ1-5, reads DTAVSQTPKYLVTQMGNDKSIKCEQNLGHDTMYWYKQDSKKFLKIMFSYNNKELIINETVPNRFSPKSPDKAHLNLHINSLELGDSAVYFCASSQGTVDQPQHFGDGTRLSIL.

This clonotype was counted many times. DNA for the CDR3: TGTGCCAGCAGCTTAATCAAGCAAGAGACCCAGTACTTC. It encodes CASSLIKQETQYF. V gene TRBV5-4 combines with J gene TRBJ2-5, with D unclear. This CDR3 is 13 amino acids long. Germline CDR1 and CDR2: SGHNT and YYREEE (reference sequence). The V end was cut by 2 bases, the J end by 2 bases, with 7 bases between.

The chain has TRBV11-2 and TRBJ2-1, with 11 positions matching TRBD1. V trimming: 7 bases; J trimming: 5 bases; junction bases outside the gene matches: 1. CDR3 length: 13 amino acids. Per the germline V gene, CDR1 is SGHAT and CDR2 is FQNNGV. In DNA form, the CDR3 reads TGTGCCAGCATGGACAGGGGGCACAATGAGCAGTTCTTC. Translation gives CASMDRGHNEQFF.

The V gene is TRBV2, the J gene TRBJ2-3; 10 bases line up with TRBD2. V gave up 6 bases and J gave up 4 bases; unmatched junction bases: 4. The CDR3 has 14 residues. CDR1 SNHLY and CDR2 FYNNEI come from the germline V gene. The CDR3 loop reads CASRLAGAADTQYF. The CDR3 DNA follows: TGTGCCAGCAGGCTAGCGGGAGCGGCAGATACGCAGTATTTT. Supplemented by reference TRBV2 and TRBJ2-3, the full variable domain reads EPEVTQTPSHQVTQMGQEVILRCVPISNHLYFYWYRQILGQKVEFLVSFYNNEISEKSEIFDDQFSVERPDGSNFTLKIRSTKLEDSAMYFCASRLAGAADTQYFGPGTRLTVL.

This clonotype was detected ten times or more. This chain links TRBV20-1 with TRBJ2-7, with 7 bases fitting TRBD1. The germline V gene has CDR1 DFQATT and CDR2 SNEGSKA (reference sequence). V lost 3 bases and J lost 5; bases outside the gene matches: 10. The CDR3 is 14 residues long. The CDR3 region is CSARAGTVADEQYF. DNA of the CDR3: TGCAGTGCTAGGGCCGGGACAGTGGCTGACGAGCAGTACTTC.

The rearrangement joins TRBV10-3 to TRBJ2-5; 12 nucleotides line up with TRBD2. Germline V gives CDR1 ENHRY, CDR2 SYGVKD. V gave up 6 bases and J gave up 4 bases; unmatched junction bases: 6. The CDR3 totals 15 residues. CDR3 nucleotides: TGTGCCATCAGCCCGACTAGCGGGAGCAGAGAGACCCAGTACTTC. Its translation: CAISPTSGSRETQYF.

This clonotype was recorded at least ten times. The V and J genes are TRBV6-6 and TRBJ2-1, with 7 bases matching TRBD2. Germline assignment: CDR1 MNHNY and CDR2 SVGAGI (reference sequence). CDR3 size: 15 residues. V lost 7 bases to trimming and J lost 7 bases; unmatched junction nucleotides: 13. The CDR3 sequence is CASIDGAAGTNEQFF. CDR3 nucleotides: TGTGCCAGCATCGACGGGGCAGCGGGGACGAATGAGCAGTTCTTC.

The genes are TRBV5-1 and TRBJ2-6; D is unclear. The CDR3 has 14 residues. V was cut by 0 bases and J by 8 bases, with 9 bases left in between. CDR1 SGHRS and CDR2 YFSETQ come from the germline V gene. Written as DNA, the CDR3 is TGCGCCAGCAGCTTGGACACAAGGACCAACGTCCTGACTTTC. Translating it yields CASSLDTRTNVLTF. Combining the CDR3 with reference TRBV5-1 and TRBJ2-6 gives the whole variable domain KAGVTQTPRYLIKTRGQQVTLSCSPISGHRSVSWYQQTPGQGLQFLFEYFSETQRNKGNFPGRFSGRQFSNSRSEMNVSTLELGDSALYLCASSLDTRTNVLTFGAGSRLTVL.

Ten or more counts support this clonotype. This chain uses TRBV5-1 with TRBJ2-5; possible D gene TRBD2, 6 bases. V shed 4 bases and J shed 3 bases, with 19 bases lying between them. In germline, CDR1 is SGHRS, CDR2 YFSETQ. The length of the CDR3 is 16 residues. This CDR3 reads CASSPGARWSEETQYF. Written as DNA, the CDR3 is TGCGCCAGCAGCCCGGGAGCCCGTTGGAGCGAAGAGACCCAGTACTTC.

This chain uses TRBV28 with TRBJ2-7; 7 nucleotides align to TRBD2. V was clipped by 7 bases and J by 7 bases; unmatched bases: 16. The CDR3 sequence is 15 residues long. Germline-derived CDR1 and CDR2 are MDHEN and SYDVKM. CDR3 in amino acids: CASNVPGRAPTEQYF. CDR3 DNA sequence: TGTGCCAGCAACGTACCTGGGAGGGCCCCTACAGAGCAGTACTTC.

In this sample, this clonotype turned up many times. The J gene is TRBJ2-1, the V gene TRBV11-2; D gene unclear. Deletions cut 4 bases from V and 0 bases from J, with 10 bases between. Germline CDR1 is SGHAT and CDR2 is FQNNGV. The CDR3 is made up of 15 amino acids. The CDR3: CASSSRPSSYNEQFF. In nucleotides, the CDR3 is TGTGCCAGCAGCTCCCGTCCGAGCTCCTACAATGAGCAGTTCTTC.

This clonotype occurred many times. This chain links TRBV6-6 with TRBJ2-7; TRBD1 matches at 10 bases. Germline trimming cut 2 bases from V and 7 bases from J; bases unmatched to any gene: 2. The CDR3 contains 13 residues. Germline-derived CDR1 and CDR2 are MNHNY and SVGAGI (reference sequence). In DNA form, the CDR3 reads TGTGCCAGCAGTTACGACAGGGGGCATGAGCAGTACTTC. Translating gives CASSYDRGHEQYF.

This clonotype has at least ten counts. The chain carries TRBV27 and TRBJ2-1; tentatively, D is TRBD2 (6 bases). The germline gives CDR1 MNHEY, CDR2 SMNVEV (reference sequence). The germline V and J ends were trimmed by 3 bases and 0 bases, with 12 bases remaining between them. The CDR3 sequence is 16 residues long. In DNA, the CDR3 is TGTGCCAGCAGTTTGTCCAGCGGGTACTCCTACAATGAGCAGTTCTTC. Amino acid sequence: CASSLSSGYSYNEQFF.

This clonotype was counted ten times or more. The chain carries TRBV12-3 or TRBV12-4 and TRBJ1-4, with 8 bases matching TRBD1. The junction had 5 bases not matched to a gene; V was cut back by 6 bases and J by 5 bases. The CDR3 consists of 14 residues. The CDR3 nucleotides are TGTGCCAGCAGCCCCGGACAGGGAAATGAAAAACTGTTTTTT. Protein sequence: CASSPGQGNEKLFF.

This clonotype has a count of ten or more. The CDR3 reads CASSQVASGGPTTQYF. Here the CDR3 DNA reads TGTGCCAGCAGCCAAGTGGCCAGCGGGGGGCCGACTACGCAGTATTTT. The genes are TRBV4-2 and TRBJ2-3; 9 positions agree with TRBD2. The length of the CDR3 is 16 residues. With V trimmed by 1 base and J by 8 bases, 10 bases remained unmatched. Germline CDR1 reads LGHNA; CDR2 reads YNFKEQ.

This clonotype was counted a few times. The chain employs TRBV20-1 and TRBJ2-1; TRBD2 matches at 7 bases. The CDR3 extends over 14 amino acids. The germline V gene encodes CDR1 DFQATT and CDR2 SNEGSKA (reference sequence). The trim removed 4 bases at V and 5 bases at J, leaving 8 bases unmatched. As DNA, the CDR3 is TGCAGTGCTACCCCTTCCAGCGGGGACAATGAGCAGTTCTTC. Protein sequence: CSATPSSGDNEQFF.

At least ten counts were recorded for this clonotype. CDR3 nucleotides: TGCAGTGCTAGCCCCGCGGGACAGAGGGGCGAGCAGTACTTC. This translates into CSASPAGQRGEQYF. The genes are TRBV20-1 and TRBJ2-7; possible D gene TRBD1, 7 bases. Germline CDR1 and CDR2: DFQATT and SNEGSKA (reference sequence). Trimming took 3 bases from V and 6 from J, leaving 18 bases between them. There are 14 residues in the CDR3.